One T cell receptor beta chain is described in this entry. The antigen is not known. TCRdb's table, derived via immunoSEQ multiplex PCR, lists solely in-frame clones and lacks some. The sample holds about 2.3 million clones; 90% to 95% are singletons and the top ten take 0.39%. These data belong to a study of shared clonotypes between healthy human individuals. Turning to the study itself: Three CD4 naive, three CD4 memory, two CD8 naive and one CD8 memory plate were used per donor.

The CDR3 loop spans 15 amino acids. The J segment lost 0 bases and the V segment lost 4 bases, leaving 5 bases of the junction unmatched. The germline gives CDR1 KGHSH, CDR2 LQKENI. Findings and caveats of the study: Few donors limited the genetic and exposure-history diversity represented.

The TCR sequence derives from a man between 18 and 35 years old in good health. Some clones in this sample may be carry-over from other donors' samples. Sequencing was done on a sample of naive CD4+ T cells from PBMCs. Subset of the sample: CD45RA+ positively selected. This chain connects TRBV18 to TRBJ1-2, with 7 positions matching TRBD1. The CDR3 loop is CASSQQGSSNYGYTF. CDR3 in DNA: TGTGCCAGCTCACAACAGGGGTCCTCTAACTATGGCTACACCTTC.